This TCR beta chain came from a study of cytomegalovirus exposure and HLA in healthy donors. Per the germline V gene, CDR1 is ENHRY and CDR2 is SYGVKD. CDR3 size: 14 residues. V shed 3 bases and J shed 0 bases, with 8 bases lying between them. The PCR was carried out with 60 Vbeta primers and 13 Jbeta primers. The method was immunoSEQ multiplex PCR; TCRdb's version includes in-frame clones alone and lacks a portion of them. The table records under 150,000 clones, more than 70% of them present only once. The sequence came from a male donor in good health and CMV-seronegative. Sequenced material: PBMCs. The chain employs TRBV10-3 and TRBJ1-2, with a weak D call TRBD1 (6 bases). The CDR3: CAISDTGSNYGYTF. The DNA for the CDR3 is TGTGCCATCAGTGACACAGGGTCTAACTATGGCTACACCTTC.